This is a list of T cell receptor beta chains from one sample in a study of neurological immune-mediated disorders. TCRdb itself ran the 5' RACE reads through MiXCR, one entry per CDR3 protein. The sample lists 40,000 to 60,000 distinct CDR3 sequences; roughly 14% were seen once. Sequenced: PBMCs. These receptors all come from a male donor with HTLV-1-associated myelopathy (HAM/TSP). CDR3s include the opening cysteine and the closing phenylalanine or tryptophan.

J: TRBJ1-3; V: TRBV6-1; CDR3: CASAHFPGGNTIYF
J: TRBJ1-1; V: TRBV7-2; CDR3: CASSLMAASNTEAFF
J: TRBJ2-3; V: TRBV3-1; CDR3: CASSSYRDPTPNTQYF
J: TRBJ2-6; V: TRBV9; CDR3: CASSLTSGANVLTF
J: TRBJ2-3; V: TRBV7-6; CDR3: CASSHQSGARTDTQYF
J: TRBJ1-3; V: TRBV20-1; CDR3: CSAHPFSGNTIYF
J: TRBJ2-1; V: TRBV20-1; CDR3: CSASGSGGQGEQFF
J: TRBJ2-1; V: TRBV7-2; CDR3: CASSLVYRGSEQFF
J: TRBJ2-2; V: TRBV2; CDR3: CASRTGPNTGELFF
J: TRBJ2-3; V: TRBV10-3; CDR3: CAIGGRNTDTQYF
J: TRBJ2-7; V: TRBV30; CDR3: CAWRDSYEQYF
J: TRBJ1-6; V: TRBV25-1; CDR3: CASSETGGGINSPLHF
J: TRBJ2-3; V: TRBV5-4; CDR3: CASSKQMEADTQYF
J: TRBJ1-5; V: TRBV7-2; CDR3: CASSLNRDSNQPQHF
J: TRBJ2-3; V: TRBV5-5; CDR3: CASSLGLAGTDTQYF
J: TRBJ2-2; V: TRBV7-2; CDR3: CASSLGPGGGELFF
J: TRBJ2-3; V: TRBV4-2; CDR3: CASSQQRGLAGGYSTDTQYF
J: TRBJ1-6; V: TRBV20-1; CDR3: CSASGAAAFYNSPLHF
J: TRBJ2-7; V: TRBV27; CDR3: CASSSTGSYEQYF
J: TRBJ2-1; V: TRBV5-1; CDR3: CASSLRPGDTNEQFF
J: TRBJ2-3; V: TRBV2; CDR3: CASSERGPDTQYF
J: TRBJ2-5; V: TRBV10-3; CDR3: CAIMAGKGETQYF
J: TRBJ2-3; V: TRBV5-6; CDR3: CASSFGTGGMSDTQYF
J: TRBJ2-5; V: TRBV15; CDR3: CATSRYSQETQYF
J: TRBJ1-5; V: TRBV5-6; CDR3: CASSFMNQPRNF
J: TRBJ1-1; V: TRBV5-1; CDR3: CASSSGASNTEAFF
J: TRBJ2-5; V: TRBV5-1; CDR3: CASSLVPATGETQYF
J: TRBJ1-1; V: TRBV6-2/TRBV6-3; CDR3: CASSLIGSTEAFF
J: TRBJ2-3; V: TRBV12-3/TRBV12-4; CDR3: CASIHLGGTDTQYF
J: TRBJ1-2; V: TRBV7-2; CDR3: CASSLARSSGYTF
J: TRBJ2-2; V: TRBV5-5; CDR3: CASSLVGIKAGELFF
J: TRBJ2-7; V: TRBV2; CDR3: CASRWDSLYEQYF
J: TRBJ1-1; V: TRBV2; CDR3: CASSQGTAEAFF
J: TRBJ1-2; V: TRBV20-1; CDR3: CSAHTGTHGYTF
J: TRBJ2-6; V: TRBV5-1; CDR3: CASSLRLDPRVAGANVLTF
J: TRBJ1-5; V: TRBV7-2; CDR3: CASSSVGTSNQPQHF
J: TRBJ2-1; V: TRBV20-1; CDR3: CSAKISNNEQFF
J: TRBJ2-1; V: TRBV3-1; CDR3: CASSQVGGRHNEQFF
J: TRBJ2-7; V: TRBV20-1; CDR3: CSAARDPSYEQYF
J: TRBJ2-7; V: TRBV28; CDR3: CASSLFERVGAYEQYF
J: TRBJ2-3; V: TRBV5-1; CDR3: CASSIGQGGTDTQYF
J: TRBJ2-2; V: TRBV27; CDR3: CASSFYPGELFF
J: TRBJ1-1; V: TRBV6-6; CDR3: CASSYVDSTEAFF
J: TRBJ1-4; V: TRBV7-2; CDR3: CASSAQGEKLFF
J: TRBJ1-2; V: TRBV19; CDR3: CASSYMTPAGYTF
J: TRBJ2-7; V: TRBV20-1; CDR3: CSARSGTGGMRGEQYF
J: TRBJ2-2; V: TRBV6-5; CDR3: CASRGDPGELFF
J: TRBJ2-1; V: TRBV20-1; CDR3: CSARGIQSGLNEQFF
J: TRBJ2-7; V: TRBV5-1; CDR3: CASSLVQGAGEQYF